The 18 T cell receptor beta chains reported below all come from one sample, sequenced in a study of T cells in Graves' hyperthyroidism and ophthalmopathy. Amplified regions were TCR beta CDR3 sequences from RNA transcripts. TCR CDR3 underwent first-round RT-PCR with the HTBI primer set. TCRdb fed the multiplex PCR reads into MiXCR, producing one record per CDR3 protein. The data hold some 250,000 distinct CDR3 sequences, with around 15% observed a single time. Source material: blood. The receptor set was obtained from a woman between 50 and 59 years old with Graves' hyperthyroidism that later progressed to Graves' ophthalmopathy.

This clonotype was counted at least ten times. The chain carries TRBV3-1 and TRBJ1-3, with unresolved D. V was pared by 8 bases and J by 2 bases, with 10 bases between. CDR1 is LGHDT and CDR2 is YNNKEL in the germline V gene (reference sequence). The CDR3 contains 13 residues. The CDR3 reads CASSPGTGNTIYF. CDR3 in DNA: TGTGCCAGCTCCCCTGGTACTGGAAACACCATATATTTT.

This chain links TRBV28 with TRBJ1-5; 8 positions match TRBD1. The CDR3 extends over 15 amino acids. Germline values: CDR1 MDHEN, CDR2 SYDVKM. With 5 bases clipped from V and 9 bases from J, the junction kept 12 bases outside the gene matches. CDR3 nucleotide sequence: TGTGCCAGCAGTCTTAACCCGGGACAGGCACCGCCCCAGCATTTT. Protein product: CASSLNPGQAPPQHF.

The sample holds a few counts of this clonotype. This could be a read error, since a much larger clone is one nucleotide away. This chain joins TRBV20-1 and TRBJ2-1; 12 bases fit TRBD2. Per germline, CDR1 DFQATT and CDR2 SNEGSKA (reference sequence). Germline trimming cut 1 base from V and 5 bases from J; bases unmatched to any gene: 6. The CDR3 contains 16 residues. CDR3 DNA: TGCAGTGCTAGAGTACTAGCGGGAGGTCCTAACAATGAGCAGTTCTTC. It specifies CSARVLAGGPNNEQFF.

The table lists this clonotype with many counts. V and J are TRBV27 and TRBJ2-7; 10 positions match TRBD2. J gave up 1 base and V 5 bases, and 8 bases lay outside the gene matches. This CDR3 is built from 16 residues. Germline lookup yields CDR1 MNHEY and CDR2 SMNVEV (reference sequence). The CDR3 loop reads CASSKLLAGASYEQYF. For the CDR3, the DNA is TGTGCCAGCAGTAAGCTTCTAGCGGGAGCTTCCTACGAGCAGTACTTC.

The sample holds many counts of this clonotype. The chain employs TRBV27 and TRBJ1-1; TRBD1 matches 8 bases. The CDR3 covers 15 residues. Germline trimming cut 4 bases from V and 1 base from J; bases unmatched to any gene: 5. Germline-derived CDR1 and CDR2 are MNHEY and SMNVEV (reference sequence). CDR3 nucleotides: TGTGCCAGCAGTTCGCGCGGGACAGGGAACACTGAAGCTTTCTTT. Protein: CASSSRGTGNTEAFF.

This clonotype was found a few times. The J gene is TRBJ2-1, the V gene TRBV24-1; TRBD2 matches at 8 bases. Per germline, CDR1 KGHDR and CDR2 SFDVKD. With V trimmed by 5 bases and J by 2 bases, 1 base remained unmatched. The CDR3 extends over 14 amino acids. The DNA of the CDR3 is TGTGCCACCAGTGTTAGCGGGGCCTACAATGAGCAGTTCTTC. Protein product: CATSVSGAYNEQFF.

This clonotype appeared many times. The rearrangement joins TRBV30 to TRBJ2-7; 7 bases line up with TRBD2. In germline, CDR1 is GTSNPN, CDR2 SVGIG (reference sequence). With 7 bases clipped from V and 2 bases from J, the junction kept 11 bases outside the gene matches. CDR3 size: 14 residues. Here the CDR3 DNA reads TGTGCCTTGAGGGCCGGGGGGAATACCTACGAGCAGTACTTC. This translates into CALRAGGNTYEQYF.

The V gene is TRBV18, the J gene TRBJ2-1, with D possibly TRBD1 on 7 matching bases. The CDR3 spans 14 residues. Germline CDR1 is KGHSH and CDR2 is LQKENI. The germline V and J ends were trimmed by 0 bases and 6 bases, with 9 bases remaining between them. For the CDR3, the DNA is TGTGCCAGCTCACCACCTCAGGGGGGCAATGAGCAGTTCTTC. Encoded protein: CASSPPQGGNEQFF.

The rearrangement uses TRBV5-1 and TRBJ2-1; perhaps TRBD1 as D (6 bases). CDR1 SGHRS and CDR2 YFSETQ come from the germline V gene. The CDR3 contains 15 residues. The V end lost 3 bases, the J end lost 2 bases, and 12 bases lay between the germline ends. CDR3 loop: CASSSLTGTYNEQFF. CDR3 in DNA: TGCGCCAGCAGCTCCTTGACAGGTACCTACAATGAGCAGTTCTTC.

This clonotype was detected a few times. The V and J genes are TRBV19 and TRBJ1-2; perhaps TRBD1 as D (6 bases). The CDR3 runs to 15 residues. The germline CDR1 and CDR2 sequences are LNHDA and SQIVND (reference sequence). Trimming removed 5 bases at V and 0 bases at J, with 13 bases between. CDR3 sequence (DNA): TGTGCCAGTAGTGGTCCTCGGACAGCTAACTATGGCTACACCTTC. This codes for CASSGPRTANYGYTF.

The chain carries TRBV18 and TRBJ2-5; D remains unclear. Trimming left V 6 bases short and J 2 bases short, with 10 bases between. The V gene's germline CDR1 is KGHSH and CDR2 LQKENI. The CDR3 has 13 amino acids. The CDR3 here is CASSVTSQETQYF. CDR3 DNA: TGTGCCAGCTCCGTGACAAGTCAAGAGACCCAGTACTTC.

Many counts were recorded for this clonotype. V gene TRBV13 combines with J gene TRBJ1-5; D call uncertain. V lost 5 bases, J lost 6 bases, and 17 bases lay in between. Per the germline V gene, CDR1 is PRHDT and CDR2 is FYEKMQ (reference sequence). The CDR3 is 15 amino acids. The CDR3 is CASSTTWDAGQPQHF. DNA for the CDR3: TGTGCCAGCAGCACCACGTGGGATGCGGGTCAGCCCCAGCATTTT.

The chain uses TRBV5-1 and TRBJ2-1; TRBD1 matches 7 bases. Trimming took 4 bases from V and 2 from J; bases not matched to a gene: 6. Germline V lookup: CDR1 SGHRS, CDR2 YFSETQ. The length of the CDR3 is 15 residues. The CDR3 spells CASSAGQAAYNEQFF. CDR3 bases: TGCGCCAGCAGCGCCGGACAGGCCGCCTACAATGAGCAGTTCTTC.

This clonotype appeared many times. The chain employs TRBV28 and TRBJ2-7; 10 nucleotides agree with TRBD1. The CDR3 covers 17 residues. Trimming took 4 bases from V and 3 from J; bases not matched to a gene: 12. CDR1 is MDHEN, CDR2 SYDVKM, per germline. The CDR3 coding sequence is TGTGCCAGCAGTTCTGGTCGGGGGACAGGGGCTTTCTACGAGCAGTACTTC. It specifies CASSSGRGTGAFYEQYF.

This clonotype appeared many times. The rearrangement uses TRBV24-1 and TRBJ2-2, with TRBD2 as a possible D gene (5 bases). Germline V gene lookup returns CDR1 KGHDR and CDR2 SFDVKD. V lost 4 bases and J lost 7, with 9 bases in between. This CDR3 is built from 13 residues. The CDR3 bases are TGTGCCACCAGTGACGGGGAGTTCGGGGAGCTGTTTTTT. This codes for CATSDGEFGELFF.

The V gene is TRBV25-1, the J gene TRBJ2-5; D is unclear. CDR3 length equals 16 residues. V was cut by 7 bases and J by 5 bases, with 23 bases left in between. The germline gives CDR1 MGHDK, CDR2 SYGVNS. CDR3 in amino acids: CASNAEVSAGLETQYF. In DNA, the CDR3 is TGTGCCAGCAATGCTGAGGTGTCCGCCGGGTTGGAGACCCAGTACTTC.

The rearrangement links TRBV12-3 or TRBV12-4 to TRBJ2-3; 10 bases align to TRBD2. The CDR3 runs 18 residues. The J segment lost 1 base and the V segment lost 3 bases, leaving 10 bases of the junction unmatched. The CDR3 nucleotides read TGTGCCAGCAGTTTTTCCCCAAAGCTAGCGGGGGGCACAGATACGCAGTATTTT. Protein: CASSFSPKLAGGTDTQYF.

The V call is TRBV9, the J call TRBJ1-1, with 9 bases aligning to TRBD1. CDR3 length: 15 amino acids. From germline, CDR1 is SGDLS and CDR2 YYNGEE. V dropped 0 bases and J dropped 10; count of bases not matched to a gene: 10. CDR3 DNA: TGTGCCAGCAGCGTAGAAACGGGACAGGGTGTAGTAGCTTTCTTT. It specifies CASSVETGQGVVAFF.